The TCR beta chain under discussion was sequenced for a study of post-analysis software for immune sequencing data. Looking at the study overall: Relapsing-remitting, secondary progressive and progressive-relapsing courses of multiple sclerosis were included. Regarding the study as a whole: Included in a set of a handful of TRBV segments more frequent in patients than controls were TRBV5-6, TRBV5-1 and TRBV20-1.

The authors incorporated unique molecular identifiers into the TCR beta cDNA libraries. TCRdb re-analysed the PCR reads in MiXCR, keeping a single row per CDR3 protein. The sample consists of a few hundred thousand distinct CDR3 sequences, about a third of them appearing once. The V end lost 1 base, the J end lost 4 bases, and 8 bases lay between the germline ends. Germline CDR1 and CDR2: MGHDK and SYGVNS. The length of the CDR3 is 14 residues. This clonotype has only a few counts. Its antigen is unidentified. What was sequenced was blood. This TCR was recovered from a girl between 10 and 17 years old with multiple sclerosis. The chain uses TRBV25-1 and TRBJ2-4; D may be TRBD1 (6 bases). The DNA for the CDR3 is TGTGCCAGCAGTGAATCAGGGGCGAAAAACATTCAGTACTTC. Protein sequence: CASSESGAKNIQYF.